This TCR beta chain was observed in a study of CD8+CD57+ T cells in acquired aplastic anemia listed by TCRdb under 2018. Concerning the study at large: A mean of approximately 3 ug of DNA, ranging from roughly 0.19 to 27.4 ug, was extracted from sorted CD4+ and CD8+ cells. Healthy donor samples averaged about 10 million reads for CD4+ and fewer than 12 million for CD8+ cells.

Trimming removed 2 bases from V and 0 bases from J, leaving 11 bases between the germline ends. The CDR3 covers 15 residues, taking in both the cysteine and the phenylalanine. Just CDR3 DNA is preserved here, 45 bases in frame from base 1. The germline V gene gives CDR1 as MGHRA and CDR2 as YSYEKL. To note about this clonotype: No antigen is known for it. No clone much larger than this one lies a single base away; base qualities are absent.

The investigation overall reported the following: Although 25 to 30 CD8+ CDR3 sequences were shared by patients and controls, these sequences appeared highly expressed in patients and within the immunodominant clones of patients. No significant difference in CD8+ Simpson's diversity was found between patients and healthy controls (P=0.060).

TCR repertoires of sorted CD4+ and CD8+ blood T cells from severe aplastic anemia patients and healthy subjects were deep-sequenced in the study. Ficoll-Paque density gradient centrifugation was used to isolate peripheral blood mononuclear cells. Before DNA was extracted, CD4+ and CD8+ T cells were sorted using either FACS or magnetic beads. Genomic DNA was used as template for profiling of TCR beta VDJ combinations and CDR3 sequences. TCR repertoire sequencing was run on an Illumina HiSeq 2000. Under the source paper's analysis protocol: Repertoires were assessed using TRBV/TRBJ rearrangement plots, CDR3 size and DJ length profiles, and Simpson's diversity index. The most abundant DNA sequence in the deep sequencing data was defined as the immunodominant clone. CDR3 amino acid sequences were screened for sharing across subjects and compared with published repertoires and the VDJdb database. The raw public reads went through TCRdb reprocessing: fastp at Q25, MiXCR clone calling, in-frame beta chains kept. Every entry covers one CDR3 protein and lists the most common genes and DNA from its rows. Clone size and V and J calls follow TCRdb, not the original study. In all, the sample holds about 210,000 distinct CDR3 sequences, and approximately 57% of those were seen once. Together, the top ten hold over 25% of the sample.

Sequenced: sorted CD4+, CD8+, or CD8+CD57+ T cells (not recorded which) from PBMCs. The sequence links TRBV4-1 to TRBJ2-7; TRBD1 could be the D gene, as 6 bases match. The source is a human donor in good health. The CDR3 here reads CASSQQGNYSYEQYF. The DNA reads as follows: TGCGCCAGCAGCCAACAGGGGAACTACTCCTACGAGCAGTACTTC.